The 29 T cell receptor beta chains below were found in one sample sequenced in a study of blood T cells in healthy people across ages. A second PCR, run for about 7 to 11 cycles, used a sample-barcoded 5' primer plus a J-beta primer mix. Via MiXCR, TCRdb re-called the 5' RACE reads, giving one row per CDR3 protein. Of 700,000 to 850,000 distinct CDR3 sequences listed, roughly 34% are singletons. Sequencing input: blood. These receptors were taken from a man between 18 and 29 years old in good health.

Here the CDR3 reads CASSLFGGGTNEKLFF. The CDR3, as DNA: TGTGCCAGCAGCTTATTCGGGGGGGGAACTAATGAAAAACTGTTTTTT. The chain combines TRBV7-2 with TRBJ1-4, with D perhaps TRBD1 (5 bases). V was pared by 2 bases and J by 1 base, with 11 bases between. Germline CDR1 and CDR2: SGHTA and FQGNSA. The CDR3 is made up of 16 amino acids.

This clonotype was found a few times. CDR3 DNA: TGTGCCAGCAGTCCTACCGGCTTGGACAGGGCAGAGACCCAGTACTTC. This gives the protein CASSPTGLDRAETQYF. The rearrangement joins TRBV28 to TRBJ2-5; 8 nucleotides match TRBD1. Germline CDR1 and CDR2: MDHEN and SYDVKM. CDR3 length equals 16 residues. Trimming at V came to 5 bases and at J to 4 bases, leaving 12 bases not matched to a gene. Combining the CDR3 with reference TRBV28 and TRBJ2-5 gives the whole variable domain DVKVTQSSRYLVKRTGEKVFLECVQDMDHENMFWYRQDPGLGLRLIYFSYDVKMKEKGDIPEGYSVSREKKERFSLILESASTNQTSMYLCASSPTGLDRAETQYFGPGTRLLVL.

Points on this clonotype: A much larger clone differs by one base, so this may be a read error. The chain is built from TRBV5-1 and TRBJ2-5; 9 nucleotides match TRBD2. The CDR3 is 16 residues long. CDR1 and CDR2 from the germline V gene are SGHRS and YFSETQ. V dropped 2 bases and J dropped 11; count of bases not matched to a gene: 16. The CDR3 reads CASSLQPGLAYNEQYF. As DNA, the CDR3 is TGCGCCAGCAGCTTACAACCGGGACTAGCTTACAATGAGCAGTACTTC.

V usage is TRBV7-2 and J usage is TRBJ2-1; 8 bases agree with TRBD1. CDR1 is SGHTA and CDR2 is FQGNSA in the germline V gene. Trimming cost V 2 bases and J 8 bases; bases outside gene matches: 17. The CDR3 consists of 18 residues. CDR3 residues: CASSLPPGQGPPRDEQFF. For the CDR3, the DNA is TGTGCCAGCAGCTTACCCCCTGGACAGGGACCTCCGAGGGATGAGCAGTTCTTC.

V and J are TRBV29-1 and TRBJ2-5, with 8 nucleotides matching TRBD2. The J call may be mistaken, given a closer DNA end match to TRBJ2-7. The CDR3 is made up of 13 amino acids. Per the germline V gene, CDR1 is SQVTM and CDR2 is ANQGSEA. The CDR3 DNA reads TGCAGCGTTGGTGCGACTAGCGACCACGAGCAGTACTTC. This gives the protein CSVGATSDHEQYF.

The chain links TRBV4-1 to TRBJ2-1, with TRBD2 matching 7 bases. Per germline, CDR1 MGHRA and CDR2 YSYEKL. V shed 0 bases and J 11 bases; nucleotides not matched to a gene: 10. The CDR3 sequence is 15 residues long. The CDR3, as DNA: TGCGCCAGCAGCCAAGAACTAGCGCGTAGGAATAAGCAGTTCTTC. This gives the protein CASSQELARRNKQFF.

The rearrangement joins TRBV4-3 to TRBJ2-7; possible D gene TRBD2, 6 bases. This CDR3 region has 13 residues. V shed 3 bases and J shed 6 bases, with 12 bases lying between them. The germline CDR1 and CDR2 sequences are LGHNA and YSLEER. CDR3 DNA sequence: TGCGCCAGCAGCCAGATACGGGGGAGCGAGCAGTACTTC. It codes for CASSQIRGSEQYF.

This clonotype was seen only a few times. The rearrangement uses TRBV20-1 and TRBJ2-5; tentative D call: TRBD1 (7 bases). The length of the CDR3 is 15 residues. Trimming pared 5 bases from V and 1 base from J, leaving 17 bases between. The germline V gene encodes CDR1 DFQATT and CDR2 SNEGSKA (reference sequence). CDR3 in DNA: TGCAGTGCTTATAGGCAGGGGGGACTCCAAGAGACCCAGTACTTC. Residues: CSAYRQGGLQETQYF.

The chain is built from TRBV5-1 and TRBJ2-3, with unresolved D. CDR1 and CDR2 (germline): SGHRS, YFSETQ. Deletions cut 0 bases from V and 0 bases from J, with 8 bases between. The CDR3 is 15 residues long. CDR3 bases: TGCGCCAGCAGCTTGGAGTGGTCTAGCACAGATACGCAGTATTTT. This gives the protein CASSLEWSSTDTQYF.

The chain recombines TRBV12-3 or TRBV12-4 with TRBJ1-5; D is possibly TRBD1 (5 bases). The length of the CDR3 is 13 residues. Trimming took off 7 bases at V and 7 bases at J, with 14 bases between the two ends. The CDR3 region has the DNA TGTGCCAGCACCTCCGGGGGACCCCAGCCCCAGCATTTT. This gives the protein CASTSGGPQPQHF.

As to this clonotype: A much larger clone sits a single nucleotide away, making a read error possible. The gene calls are TRBV6-2 or TRBV6-3 and TRBJ2-7; D possibly uses TRBD1 or TRBD2 (5 bases each). The CDR3 consists of 15 residues. Germline V gene data show CDR1 as MNHEY and CDR2 as SVGEGT. CDR3 sequence (DNA): TGTGTCAGCAGTTACGCAGCCGGGACCGCCTACGAGCAGTACTTC. Its translation: CVSSYAAGTAYEQYF.

The CDR3 DNA reads as TGTGCCACCAGCAGACCGACTGGAGAGGGGGGAGAGACCCAGTACTTC. Translation gives CATSRPTGEGGETQYF. The rearrangement joins TRBV15 to TRBJ2-5; D tentatively fits TRBD1 or TRBD2 (6 bases each). Trimming left V 2 bases short and J 4 bases short, with 17 bases between. Germline-derived CDR1 and CDR2 are LNHNV and YYDKDF (reference sequence). The CDR3 contains 16 residues.

This clonotype appeared once. The chain combines TRBV7-9 with TRBJ1-5; unclear D gene. Germline V lookup: CDR1 SEHNR, CDR2 FQNEAQ (reference sequence). V was shortened by 3 bases and J by 6 bases, with 12 bases between the two germline ends. The CDR3 loop spans 14 amino acids. The CDR3 is CASSFGQEGQPQHF. The CDR3 DNA follows: TGTGCCAGCAGCTTTGGGCAGGAGGGTCAGCCCCAGCATTTT.

In regard to this clonotype: A read error is possible here, since a much larger clone lies one base away. The chain recombines TRBV4-3 with TRBJ2-3; maybe TRBD1 (6 bases). CDR1 LGHNA and CDR2 YSLEER come from the germline V gene. V was pared by 6 bases and J by 0 bases, with 13 bases between. The CDR3 is 15 amino acids. CDR3 DNA: TGCGCCAGCAGACAGAACAGGGTTAGCACAGATACGCAGTATTTT. It encodes CASRQNRVSTDTQYF.

This clonotype was picked up many times. The V call is TRBV12-3 or TRBV12-4, the J call TRBJ2-3; D is undetermined. V dropped 1 base and J dropped 0 bases, with 11 bases sitting between them. This CDR3 has 16 amino acids. The CDR3 region has the DNA TGTGCCAGCAGTTTAGTTGTGGATTCTAGCACAGATACGCAGTATTTT. Protein: CASSLVVDSSTDTQYF.

This chain connects TRBV7-2 to TRBJ2-5; 14 bases map to TRBD2. Germline assignment: CDR1 SGHTA and CDR2 FQGNSA. J was trimmed by 3 bases and V by 4 bases; bases with no gene match: 4. The CDR3 loop spans 16 amino acids. The CDR3 DNA is TGTGCCAGCAGCTCTCGGACTAGCGGGAGGAAAGAGACCCAGTACTTC. Its translation is CASSSRTSGRKETQYF.

This clonotype occurred a few times. The rearrangement uses TRBV6-9 and TRBJ2-1; TRBD2 matches 13 bases. The CDR3 consists of 18 residues. V lost 2 bases, J lost 4 bases, and 8 bases stayed unmatched. Germline V gene sequence: CDR1 MNHGY, CDR2 SVAAGI. The CDR3 DNA follows: TGTGCCAGCAGTTATCCGCGGACTAGCGGGGGTATGTACAATGAGCAGTTCTTC. Translating gives CASSYPRTSGGMYNEQFF.

This clonotype was counted a few times. The chain carries TRBV6-4 and TRBJ2-3; D unresolved. CDR3 length: 14 amino acids. CDR1 MRHNA and CDR2 SNTAGT come from the germline V gene. Trimming removed 5 bases at V and 0 bases at J, with 9 bases between. The CDR3: CASSPEPSTDTQYF. CDR3 DNA sequence: TGTGCCAGCAGTCCCGAACCTAGCACAGATACGCAGTATTTT.

This clonotype was found many times. The chain couples TRBV9 to TRBJ2-7; tentatively, D is TRBD1 (5 bases). Germline V lookup: CDR1 SGDLS, CDR2 YYNGEE. The V gene lost 3 bases and the J gene lost 0 bases, with 7 bases spanning the gap. The CDR3 covers 13 residues. The CDR3 loop reads CASSADSSYEQYF. CDR3 DNA: TGTGCCAGCAGCGCCGACAGCTCCTACGAGCAGTACTTC.

The chain employs TRBV4-2 and TRBJ2-1, with a weak D call TRBD1 (5 bases). The V gene's germline CDR1 is LGHNA and CDR2 YNFKEQ. V dropped 0 bases and J dropped 6 bases, with 12 bases sitting between them. The CDR3 sequence is 15 residues long. The CDR3 reads CASSQDEGAGNEQFF. Here the CDR3 DNA reads TGTGCCAGCAGCCAAGATGAAGGGGCCGGCAATGAGCAGTTCTTC.

V gene TRBV5-1 combines with J gene TRBJ1-1; 7 positions match TRBD1. CDR3 size: 14 residues. Germline values: CDR1 SGHRS, CDR2 YFSETQ. With V trimmed by 4 bases and J by 4 bases, 7 bases remained unmatched. CDR3 nucleotide sequence: TGCGCCAGCAGCGAGACAGGGACGGGCACTGAAGCTTTCTTT. It yields the protein CASSETGTGTEAFF.

V is TRBV2 and J is TRBJ2-1; D uncertain. CDR1 and CDR2 (germline): SNHLY, FYNNEI. V was pared by 7 bases and J by 9 bases, with 22 bases between. CDR3 size: 15 residues. The CDR3 nucleotides are TGTGCCAGCAAGGACCGCGCCCTGGGAAGGAGTGAGCAGTTCTTC. As protein: CASKDRALGRSEQFF.

This clonotype was picked up a small number of times. This chain joins TRBV7-3 and TRBJ1-1; tentative D call: TRBD1 (5 bases). With 2 bases removed from V and 2 bases from J, the gap between germline ends came to 9 bases. The germline gives CDR1 SGHTA, CDR2 FQGTGA. The CDR3 length is 14 residues. This chain's CDR3 is CASSLSGKNTEAFF. Here the CDR3 DNA reads TGTGCCAGCAGCTTATCAGGGAAAAACACTGAAGCTTTCTTT.

The sample holds a few counts of this clonotype. This chain joins TRBV7-3 and TRBJ2-5; D gene unclear. Trimming removed 5 bases at V and 5 bases at J, with 12 bases between. This CDR3 has 13 amino acids. Germline CDR1 SGHTA, CDR2 FQGTGA. Here the CDR3 reads CASSTQVQETQYF. The CDR3 nucleotides are TGTGCCAGCAGCACCCAGGTCCAGGAGACCCAGTACTTC.

The chain links TRBV5-6 to TRBJ2-1; D is perhaps TRBD1 (5 bases). V was pared by 1 base and J by 10 bases, with 9 bases between. CDR3 size: 12 residues. CDR1 is SGHDT and CDR2 is YYEEEE in the germline V gene. CDR3 residues: CASSLKGWEQFF. In DNA form, the CDR3 reads TGTGCCAGCAGCTTGAAGGGGTGGGAGCAGTTCTTC.

The J gene is TRBJ1-1, the V gene TRBV10-2; 7 nucleotides match TRBD1. V shed 0 bases and J 5 bases; nucleotides not matched to a gene: 6. CDR3 length equals 15 residues. Per the germline V gene, CDR1 is WSHSY and CDR2 is SAAADI. The CDR3 DNA follows: TGCGCCAGCAGTGAGTCTAGGGGGCAAAGGACTGAAGCTTTCTTT. Its translation: CASSESRGQRTEAFF.

The V call is TRBV9, the J call TRBJ1-2; TRBD1 matches at 7 bases. There are 16 residues in the CDR3. The V and J ends lost 4 bases and 5 bases, in that order; junction bases with no gene match: 14. Germline V gives CDR1 SGDLS, CDR2 YYNGEE. The CDR3 DNA reads TGTGCCAGCAGCCCCGAAGTACAGGGGAGTGGTTATGGCTACACCTTC. Translation gives CASSPEVQGSGYGYTF.

The table lists this clonotype with a few counts. The V call is TRBV24-1, the J call TRBJ2-1; D is possibly TRBD2 (5 bases). The germline CDR1 and CDR2 sequences are KGHDR and SFDVKD. The ends were cut back, 2 bases at V and 5 bases at J, with 15 bases in the middle. The CDR3 spans 16 residues. The CDR3 DNA follows: TGTGCCACCAGTGATTCATCCTCGACTACCAACAATGAGCAGTTCTTC. It yields the protein CATSDSSSTTNNEQFF.

This clonotype was picked up many times. CDR3 nucleotides: TGCGCCAGCAGCTACGACAGCCGAACTAACTATGGCTACACCTTC. It specifies CASSYDSRTNYGYTF. This chain joins TRBV4-1 and TRBJ1-2, with D tentatively TRBD1 (5 bases). The germline V and J ends were trimmed by 5 bases and 0 bases, with 13 bases remaining between them. This CDR3 contains 15 residues. Germline lookup yields CDR1 MGHRA and CDR2 YSYEKL.